This is a list of T cell receptor beta chains from one sample in a study of T cells in Graves' hyperthyroidism and ophthalmopathy. TCRdb analysed the multiplex PCR reads with MiXCR anew, one entry per CDR3 protein. The sample carries approximately 700,000 distinct CDR3 sequences, approximately 42% recorded once. The specimen sequenced was peripheral blood or thyroid tissue (not recorded which). The receptors originated from an adult man with Graves' disease, either hyperthyroidism or ophthalmopathy (not recorded which). Each CDR3 is given with its conserved first and last residue. D genes are given only for firm matches. The size of a clone is reported for some rows only, either as once, few or many, or as a class for expanded clones.

D: -
size: few
V: TRBV7-3
J: TRBJ1-1
DNA: TGTGCCAGCAGCTTAACGGCCGGGAGGATGAACACTGAAGCTTTCTTT
CDR3: CASSLTAGRMNTEAFF

D: TRBD1
size: -
V: TRBV29-1
J: TRBJ2-5
DNA: TGCAGCGTTGATCAGGGGGCTGGGGAGACCCAGTACTTC
CDR3: CSVDQGAGETQYF

D: TRBD2
size: few
V: TRBV7-9
J: TRBJ2-7
DNA: TGTGCCAGCAGCTTCGCCTGGACTAGAACGAACTCCTACGAGCAGTACTTC
CDR3: CASSFAWTRTNSYEQYF

D: -
size: few
V: TRBV7-9
J: TRBJ2-5
DNA: TGTGCCAGCAGCCACAGGGTTGGGACCCAGTACTTC
CDR3: CASSHRVGTQYF

D: TRBD1
size: many
V: TRBV2
J: TRBJ1-1
DNA: TGTGCCAGCAGTCCCAGGACAGGCGGGAACACTGAAGCTTTCTTT
CDR3: CASSPRTGGNTEAFF

D: TRBD1
size: -
V: TRBV12-3/TRBV12-4
J: TRBJ1-4
DNA: TGTGCCAGCAGTTTAGGGTCAGGGGGCAGTGAAAAACTGTTTTTT
CDR3: CASSLGSGGSEKLFF

D: -
size: many
V: TRBV24-1
J: TRBJ1-5
DNA: TGTGCCACCAGTGTAGGCAGCAATCAGCCCCAGCATTTT
CDR3: CATSVGSNQPQHF

D: -
size: few
V: TRBV11-2
J: TRBJ2-7
DNA: TGTGCCAGCAGCCCTGGCCTTAATGAGGACGAGCAGTACTTC
CDR3: CASSPGLNEDEQYF

D: TRBD1
size: -
V: TRBV12-3/TRBV12-4
J: TRBJ2-5
DNA: TGTGCCAGCACCCAGGACAGGGGGCGCCAAGAGACCCAGTACTTC
CDR3: CASTQDRGRQETQYF

D: -
size: -
V: TRBV7-8
J: TRBJ2-5
DNA: TGTGCCAGCAGCATCGGGGGTCCCCAGTACTTC
CDR3: CASSIGGPQYF

D: -
size: -
V: TRBV7-3
J: TRBJ2-6
DNA: TGCGCCAGCAGCCCTGACTCTGGGGCCAACGTCCTGACTTTC
CDR3: CASSPDSGANVLTF

D: -
size: many
V: TRBV24-1
J: TRBJ1-3
DNA: TGTGCCACCCCATGGATTCGAACATGGGACTCTGGAAACACCATATATTTT
CDR3: CATPWIRTWDSGNTIYF

D: -
size: -
V: TRBV2
J: TRBJ1-1
DNA: TGTGCCAGCAGTGGGGGTCGGTCAAAGGCTTTCTTT
CDR3: CASSGGRSKAFF

D: TRBD2
size: -
V: TRBV20-1
J: TRBJ2-5
DNA: TGCAGTGTTACTAGCGGGAAGACCCAGTACTTC
CDR3: CSVTSGKTQYF

D: -
size: -
V: TRBV29-1
J: TRBJ2-7
DNA: TGCAGCGTTGCGAGGACACCCGCGGGGGAGCAGTACTTC
CDR3: CSVARTPAGEQYF

D: -
size: -
V: TRBV2
J: TRBJ1-2
DNA: TGTGCCAGCAGTGACCCCCCGGGGGGCGCAGGATCGGATAACTATGGCTACACCTTC
CDR3: CASSDPPGGAGSDNYGYTF

D: TRBD1
size: few
V: TRBV28
J: TRBJ1-5
DNA: TGTGCCAGCAGCACGGGACAGGGGAGAAATCAGCCCCAGCATTTT
CDR3: CASSTGQGRNQPQHF

D: TRBD1
size: -
V: TRBV10-1
J: TRBJ2-7
DNA: TGCGCCAGCAGCGACGCGGGACAGGGGATCAACGAGCAGTACTTC
CDR3: CASSDAGQGINEQYF

D: -
size: few
V: TRBV5-1
J: TRBJ1-1
DNA: TGCGCCAGCAGCCTGTTGACAGAGAGCACTGAAGCTTTCTTT
CDR3: CASSLLTESTEAFF

D: TRBD2
size: few
V: TRBV2
J: TRBJ2-2
DNA: TGTGCCAGCAGGAGGAGCGGGGGCGACACCGGGGAGCTGTTTTTT
CDR3: CASRRSGGDTGELFF

D: -
size: few
V: TRBV12-3/TRBV12-4
J: TRBJ1-5
DNA: TGTGCCAGCAGTTTAAGGCAGGTGCGGCAGCCCCAGCATTTT
CDR3: CASSLRQVRQPQHF

D: -
size: -
V: TRBV5-4
J: TRBJ2-5
DNA: TGTGCCAGCAGCTTGCCGGCTGGGCTAGAGACCCAGTACTTC
CDR3: CASSLPAGLETQYF

D: TRBD1
size: -
V: TRBV5-1
J: TRBJ2-7
DNA: TGCGCCAGCAGCTCACAGGGGAGCGGCGCGACCCAGGGGCAGTACTTC
CDR3: CASSSQGSGATQGQYF

D: -
size: many
V: TRBV7-9
J: TRBJ2-6
DNA: TGTGCCAGCAGCACATTATTGGGCTCTGGGGCCAACGTCCTGACTTTC
CDR3: CASSTLLGSGANVLTF

D: -
size: -
V: TRBV7-9
J: TRBJ2-7
DNA: TGTGCCAGCAGCCAAGACCCAGCGGACTACGAGCAGTACTTC
CDR3: CASSQDPADYEQYF

D: TRBD1
size: -
V: TRBV2
J: TRBJ1-6
DNA: TGTGCCAGCAGCTCGGGACAGCGGAATTCACCCCTCCACTTT
CDR3: CASSSGQRNSPLHF

D: -
size: many
V: TRBV7-6
J: TRBJ1-1
DNA: TGTGCCAGCAGCTTAATGGCGTCAGGGCAAGCTTTCTTT
CDR3: CASSLMASGQAFF

D: TRBD1
size: -
V: TRBV29-1
J: TRBJ1-1
DNA: TGCAGCGGAACCAGGGGGCATAACACTGAAGCTTTCTTT
CDR3: CSGTRGHNTEAFF

D: -
size: -
V: TRBV9
J: TRBJ1-6
DNA: TGTGCCATTCGAGCGGGGACCTATAATTCACCCCTCCACTTT
CDR3: CAIRAGTYNSPLHF

D: TRBD2
size: -
V: TRBV29-1
J: TRBJ2-7
DNA: TGCAGCGTTGTACTAGCGGCCACAACCTACGAGCAGTACTTC
CDR3: CSVVLAATTYEQYF

D: TRBD1
size: few
V: TRBV7-7
J: TRBJ2-2
DNA: TGTGCTAGCAGCTCCGGGACAGACACCGGGGAGCTGTTTTTT
CDR3: CASSSGTDTGELFF

D: -
size: -
V: TRBV6-6
J: TRBJ1-2
DNA: TGTGCCAGCACCCGAGCAGGGGCGGGCTACACCTTC
CDR3: CASTRAGAGYTF

D: TRBD1
size: -
V: TRBV4-1
J: TRBJ1-5
DNA: TGCGCCAGCAGCCAAGACGCAGGGGGCCGTCAGCCCCAGCATTTT
CDR3: CASSQDAGGRQPQHF

D: -
size: -
V: TRBV7-8
J: TRBJ1-4
DNA: TGTGCTAGAGACGCAAAAGTCGAAAAACTGTTTTTT
CDR3: CARDAKVEKLFF

D: -
size: -
V: TRBV4-1
J: TRBJ2-7
DNA: TGCGCCAGCAGCCAAGATCGGAACGGGGGCTACGAGCAGTACTTC
CDR3: CASSQDRNGGYEQYF

D: -
size: many
V: TRBV7-9
J: TRBJ2-2
DNA: TGTGCCAGCAGCCTGGACAGGGAGGGCACCGGGGAGCTGTTTTTT
CDR3: CASSLDREGTGELFF

D: -
size: once
V: TRBV7-2
J: TRBJ1-1
DNA: TGTGCCACCCTCATTGAGTTCACTGAAGCTTTCTTT
CDR3: CATLIEFTEAFF

D: -
size: -
V: TRBV7-2
J: TRBJ2-7
DNA: TGTGCCAGCAGCTTAACAGGTGACAAGCAGTACTTC
CDR3: CASSLTGDKQYF

D: -
size: -
V: TRBV7-7
J: TRBJ2-5
DNA: TGTGCCAGCAGCCGTGGGACTGCAAGGTCAGAGACCCAGTACTTC
CDR3: CASSRGTARSETQYF

D: -
size: -
V: TRBV5-4
J: TRBJ2-7
DNA: TGTGCCAGCAGCTTGGGGGCCGGGTTCGAGCAGTACTTC
CDR3: CASSLGAGFEQYF

D: TRBD1
size: few
V: TRBV20-1
J: TRBJ2-7
DNA: TGCAGTGCGCCCCCCGGGGACAGTAGGGCCTACGAGCAGTACTTC
CDR3: CSAPPGDSRAYEQYF

D: -
size: many
V: TRBV29-1
J: TRBJ1-6
DNA: TGCAGCGTTGCTACTGAGGCGGATTCACCCCTCCACTTT
CDR3: CSVATEADSPLHF

D: -
size: -
V: TRBV19
J: TRBJ1-2
DNA: TGTGCCAGTTGGGGGGACAACTATGGCTACACCTTC
CDR3: CASWGDNYGYTF

D: TRBD2
size: -
V: TRBV10-2
J: TRBJ2-1
DNA: TGCGCCAGCAGTGGGTCTAGCGGGAGCGCCTACAATGAGCAGTTCTTC
CDR3: CASSGSSGSAYNEQFF

D: TRBD2
size: few
V: TRBV12-3/TRBV12-4
J: TRBJ2-7
DNA: TGTGCCAGCAGTCAGTCGGGACTAGCTTTCTACGAGCAGTACTTC
CDR3: CASSQSGLAFYEQYF

D: -
size: many
V: TRBV7-2
J: TRBJ1-5
DNA: TGTGCCAGCAGCTTAGATCACAGGGTCGATCAGCCCCAGCATTTT
CDR3: CASSLDHRVDQPQHF

D: TRBD1
size: many
V: TRBV25-1
J: TRBJ2-2
DNA: TGTGCCAGCAGGGAACAGGGGACGGTCACCGGGGAGCTGTTTTTT
CDR3: CASREQGTVTGELFF

D: TRBD1
size: -
V: TRBV7-9
J: TRBJ1-4
DNA: TGTGCCAGCAGCTTATCGCTTCCTGACAGGGACAACGAAAAACTGTTTTTT
CDR3: CASSLSLPDRDNEKLFF

D: -
size: -
V: TRBV7-2
J: TRBJ2-7
DNA: TGTGCCAGCAGCTGGGGTCGGGGGGCAGACGAGCAGTACTTC
CDR3: CASSWGRGADEQYF

D: -
size: -
V: TRBV19
J: TRBJ1-1
DNA: TGTGCCAGTAGTATCTCAGGGGAGCGGACTGAAGCTTTCTTT
CDR3: CASSISGERTEAFF

D: TRBD1
size: -
V: TRBV24-1
J: TRBJ1-2
DNA: TGTGCCACCAGGTCGACAGGGATGAACTATGGCTACACCTTC
CDR3: CATRSTGMNYGYTF

D: TRBD1
size: many
V: TRBV29-1
J: TRBJ1-1
DNA: TGCAGCGTCTACGGGACAGGTTGGATGAACACTGAAGCTTTCTTT
CDR3: CSVYGTGWMNTEAFF

D: TRBD1
size: -
V: TRBV6-1
J: TRBJ1-1
DNA: TGTGCCAGCAATCGACAGGGGGCGGCTACTGAAGCTTTCTTT
CDR3: CASNRQGAATEAFF

D: TRBD1
size: -
V: TRBV5-1
J: TRBJ1-1
DNA: TGCGCCAGCAGCTACAGACAGGGGATGATGAACACTGAAGCTTTCTTT
CDR3: CASSYRQGMMNTEAFF

D: TRBD1
size: -
V: TRBV25-1
J: TRBJ1-2
DNA: TGTGCCAGCCACGAACTGACAGGGTACGGCTACACCTTC
CDR3: CASHELTGYGYTF

D: TRBD1
size: few
V: TRBV5-1
J: TRBJ2-7
DNA: TGCGCCAGCAGCAGGACAGGGTCCGAGCAGTACTTC
CDR3: CASSRTGSEQYF

D: TRBD1
size: -
V: TRBV20-1
J: TRBJ1-2
DNA: TGCAGTGCTTATGGGACAGGGTACTATGGCTACACCTTC
CDR3: CSAYGTGYYGYTF

D: -
size: few
V: TRBV7-2
J: TRBJ2-7
DNA: TGTGCCAGCAGCCTCGCCGGGACGGTTACCTACGAGCAGTACTTC
CDR3: CASSLAGTVTYEQYF

D: TRBD1
size: -
V: TRBV6-1
J: TRBJ1-5
DNA: TGTGCCAGCAGTGAGGGGACAGGGGGCGCGGAGTCCCAGCATTTT
CDR3: CASSEGTGGAESQHF